The 17 T cell receptor beta chains given below trace back to one sample, sequenced in a study of cytomegalovirus exposure and HLA in healthy donors. PCR amplification relied on 60 Vbeta primers (plus 13 Jbeta primers). The assay was immunoSEQ multiplex PCR, and TCRdb's table has in-frame clones only and misses some. The sample includes under 150,000 clones, around 83% seen only once; the top ten take roughly 7.7%. Sequenced sample: PBMCs. Every receptor here comes from a woman between 45 and 60 years old in good health and CMV-seropositive.

V gene TRBV11-3 combines with J gene TRBJ1-1, with D perhaps TRBD1 (5 bases). V was clipped by 3 bases and J by 1 base, with 6 bases between them. CDR1 is SGHNT and CDR2 is YENEEA in the germline V gene. The CDR3 covers 13 residues. For the CDR3, the DNA is TGTGCCAGCAGCTTCGACAGGAACACTGAAGCTTTCTTT. Residues: CASSFDRNTEAFF.

The rearrangement joins TRBV7-2 to TRBJ2-5, with 8 bases that match TRBD1. Gene TRBJ2-7 matches the end of the DNA better, so the J call may be wrong. Germline CDR1 is SGHTA and CDR2 is FQGNSA. This CDR3 comprises 16 residues. This chain's CDR3 is CASSWPSGGWGYEQYF. The CDR3 DNA follows: TGTGCCAGCAGCTGGCCCTCAGGGGGCTGGGGCTACGAGCAGTACTTC.

The chain uses TRBV25-1 and TRBJ2-1, with D possibly matching TRBD1 (6 bases). V lost 6 bases, J lost 1 base, and 16 bases lay in between. Germline V gives CDR1 MGHDK, CDR2 SYGVNS. This CDR3 comprises 16 residues. The CDR3 loop reads CASSPTGRGSYNEQFF. As DNA, the CDR3 is TGTGCCAGCAGCCCCACAGGGCGCGGGTCCTACAATGAGCAGTTCTTC.

This chain links TRBV7-2 with TRBJ1-1; TRBD1 matches at 7 bases. The CDR3 spans 15 residues. Germline loops: CDR1 SGHTA, CDR2 FQGNSA. With V trimmed by 8 bases and J by 5 bases, 14 bases remained unmatched. This CDR3 is CASWNPDREATEAFF. The CDR3 nucleotides are TGTGCCAGCTGGAATCCCGACAGGGAGGCTACTGAAGCTTTCTTT.

V and J are TRBV5-1 and TRBJ2-1; 9 bases fit TRBD1. Looked up from germline, CDR1 is SGHRS and CDR2 is YFSETQ. With 4 bases clipped from V and 5 bases from J, the junction kept 19 bases outside the gene matches. The CDR3 totals 19 residues. The CDR3 region has the DNA TGCGCCAGCAGCAGAACCGGGACAGGGAACCGACTACTCGACAATGAGCAGTTCTTC. Its translation: CASSRTGTGNRLLDNEQFF.

The chain is built from TRBV20-1 and TRBJ1-5, with D unclear. CDR3 size: 10 residues. V lost 6 bases and J lost 2, with 2 bases in between. Germline V gene sequence: CDR1 DFQATT, CDR2 SNEGSKA (reference sequence). The chain's CDR3 is CSAGNQPQHF. CDR3 DNA sequence: TGCAGTGCCGGCAATCAGCCCCAGCATTTT.

In its sample, this clone was seen once. The V gene is TRBV7-3, the J gene TRBJ1-1; TRBD1 aligns across 9 bases. CDR3 size: 18 residues. Germline CDR1 is SGHTA and CDR2 is FQGTGA. V lost 1 base and J lost 0; bases outside the gene matches: 9. CDR3 bases: TGTGCCAGCAGCTTAATCCCGCCGGGACAGGGTATGAACACTGAAGCTTTCTTT. This translates into CASSLIPPGQGMNTEAFF.

The chain has TRBV23-1 and TRBJ1-3, with TRBD1 matching 7 bases. TRBV23-1 is an ORF for which the function is uncertain. The CDR3 loop spans 19 amino acids. J was trimmed by 0 bases and V by 0 bases; bases with no gene match: 11. CDR3 amino acids: CASSQSLQGMRNSGNTIYF. The CDR3 nucleotides are TGCGCCAGCAGTCAATCGTTACAGGGGATGAGAAACTCTGGAAACACCATATATTTT.

The V and J genes are TRBV28 and TRBJ1-1; maybe TRBD1 (6 bases). The CDR3 is 14 residues long. Trimming took off 5 bases at V and 1 base at J, with 11 bases between the two ends. CDR1 MDHEN and CDR2 SYDVKM come from the germline V gene. The CDR3 is CASSAQGRNTEAFF. The CDR3 nucleotides are TGTGCCAGCAGTGCGCAGGGGCGGAACACTGAAGCTTTCTTT.

The rearrangement uses TRBV30 and TRBJ1-1, with D maybe TRBD1 (5 bases). The CDR3 is 12 residues long. Germline CDR1 GTSNPN, CDR2 SVGIG (reference sequence). The germline V and J ends were trimmed by 0 bases and 7 bases, with 9 bases remaining between them. In DNA form, the CDR3 reads TGTGCCTGGAGTGTACTGGGACTTGAAGCTTTCTTT. Amino acid sequence: CAWSVLGLEAFF.

The V and J genes are TRBV18 and TRBJ1-1; tentatively, D is TRBD1 (6 bases). Between the trimmed V and J ends, which lost 3 bases and 3 bases, there was a span of 11 bases. CDR3 length equals 14 residues. In germline, CDR1 is KGHSH, CDR2 LQKENI. The CDR3 spells CASSPLQGHTEAFF. The CDR3, as DNA: TGTGCCAGCTCACCGCTTCAGGGGCACACTGAAGCTTTCTTT.

This chain links TRBV6-1 with TRBJ2-5, with 14 positions matching TRBD2. This CDR3 region has 15 residues. CDR1 is MNHNS and CDR2 is SASEGT in the germline V gene. V shed 6 bases and J 5 bases; nucleotides not matched to a gene: 5. CDR3 sequence (DNA): TGTGCCAGCAGCCCTTGGACTAGCGGGAGGGAGACCCAGTACTTC. This encodes CASSPWTSGRETQYF.

A word on this clone: One junction end disagrees with the germline gene, perhaps due to a read error. The chain is built from TRBV7-9 and TRBJ1-4; a possible D gene is TRBD1 (5 bases). Per germline, CDR1 SEHNR and CDR2 FQNEAQ (reference sequence). This CDR3 region has 16 residues. The DNA of the CDR3 is TGTTCCAGCAGCTTAGTGTCAGGGTCGTCTAATGAAAAACTGTTTTTT. Its translation is CSSSLVSGSSNEKLFF.

In its sample, this clone was seen once. The V gene is TRBV2, the J gene TRBJ1-2, with 7 bases aligning to TRBD1. The germline gives CDR1 SNHLY, CDR2 FYNNEI. This CDR3 is 15 amino acids long. V shed 3 bases and J 4 bases; nucleotides not matched to a gene: 8. CDR3: CASSESVRTGYGYTF. The CDR3, as DNA: TGTGCCAGCAGTGAGTCGGTTCGGACAGGCTATGGCTACACCTTC. The full variable domain, completed using reference TRBV2 and TRBJ1-2, is EPEVTQTPSHQVTQMGQEVILRCVPISNHLYFYWYRQILGQKVEFLVSFYNNEISEKSEIFDDQFSVERPDGSNFTLKIRSTKLEDSAMYFCASSESVRTGYGYTFGSGTRLTVV.

V is TRBV5-1 and J is TRBJ1-2; 8 bases line up with TRBD1. The CDR3 runs to 15 residues. The J segment lost 4 bases and the V segment lost 4 bases, leaving 9 bases of the junction unmatched. Per the germline V gene, CDR1 is SGHRS and CDR2 is YFSETQ. CDR3 loop: CASSQSSDRAYGYTF. CDR3 sequence (DNA): TGCGCCAGCAGCCAATCCTCGGACAGGGCCTATGGCTACACCTTC.

CDR3 nucleotide sequence: TGTGCCAGCAACCAAGGACAGGGAGGCGAAAAACTGTTTTTT. Translation: CASNQGQGGEKLFF. The V call is TRBV5-8, the J call TRBJ1-4; 8 bases match TRBD1. Germline assignment: CDR1 SGHTS and CDR2 YDEGEE. The trim removed 6 bases at V and 8 bases at J, leaving 9 bases unmatched. The CDR3 extends over 14 amino acids.

The chain uses TRBV13 and TRBJ1-3; TRBD1 agrees at 10 bases. V was pared by 1 base and J by 1 base, with 7 bases of the junction left unmatched. Germline V gene lookup returns CDR1 PRHDT and CDR2 FYEKMQ (reference sequence). CDR3 size: 18 residues. The CDR3 protein is CASSLEGTGDGSGNTIYF. In DNA, the CDR3 is TGTGCCAGCAGCTTAGAAGGGACAGGGGACGGGTCTGGAAACACCATATATTTT.